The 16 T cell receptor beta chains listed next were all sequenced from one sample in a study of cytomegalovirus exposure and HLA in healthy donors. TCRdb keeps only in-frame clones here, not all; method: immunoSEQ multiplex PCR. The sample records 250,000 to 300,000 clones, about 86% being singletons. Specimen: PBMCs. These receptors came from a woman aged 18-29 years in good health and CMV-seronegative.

CDR3 in DNA: TGTGCCAGCAGCCAAAGGGAGGGGTCCTATGGCTACACCTTC. This encodes CASSQREGSYGYTF. The rearrangement uses TRBV4-2 and TRBJ1-2, with D tentatively TRBD1 (5 bases). Trimming shortened V by 2 bases and J by 4 bases, and 11 bases separated the two germline ends. Germline V gives CDR1 LGHNA, CDR2 YNFKEQ. The CDR3 totals 14 residues.

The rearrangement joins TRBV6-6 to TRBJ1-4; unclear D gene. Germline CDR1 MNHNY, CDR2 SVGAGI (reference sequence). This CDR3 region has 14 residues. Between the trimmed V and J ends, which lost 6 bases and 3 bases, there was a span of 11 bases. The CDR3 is CASRGRDSNEKLFF. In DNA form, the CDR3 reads TGTGCCAGCAGGGGCCGGGATTCTAATGAAAAACTGTTTTTT.

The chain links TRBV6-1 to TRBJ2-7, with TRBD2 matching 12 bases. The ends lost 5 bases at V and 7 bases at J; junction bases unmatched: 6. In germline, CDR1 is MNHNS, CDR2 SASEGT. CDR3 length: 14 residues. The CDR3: CASSHVGLAGEQYF. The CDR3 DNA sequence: TGTGCCAGCAGTCACGTTGGACTAGCGGGGGAGCAGTACTTC.

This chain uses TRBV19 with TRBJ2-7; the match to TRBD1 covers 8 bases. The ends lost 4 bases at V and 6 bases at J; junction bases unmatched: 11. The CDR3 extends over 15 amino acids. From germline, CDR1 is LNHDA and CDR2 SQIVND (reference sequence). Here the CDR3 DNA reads TGTGCCAGTAGTACGGACAGGGATGATACGGGCGAGCAGTACTTC. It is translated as CASSTDRDDTGEQYF.

The CDR3 loop reads CSVGRGASSGANVLTF. The CDR3 nucleotides are TGCAGCGTTGGACGGGGGGCTTCATCTGGGGCCAACGTCCTGACTTTC. The rearrangement joins TRBV29-1 to TRBJ2-6; D possibly corresponds to TRBD2 (7 bases). V dropped 4 bases and J dropped 1 base, with 14 bases sitting between them. Germline CDR1 reads SQVTM; CDR2 reads ANQGSEA. The CDR3 contains 16 residues.

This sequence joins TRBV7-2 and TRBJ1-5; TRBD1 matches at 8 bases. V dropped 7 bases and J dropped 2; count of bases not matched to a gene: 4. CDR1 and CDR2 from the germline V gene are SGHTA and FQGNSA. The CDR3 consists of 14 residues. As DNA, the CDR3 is TGTGCCAGCACCTCGACAGGGGGCAATCAGCCCCAGCATTTT. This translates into CASTSTGGNQPQHF. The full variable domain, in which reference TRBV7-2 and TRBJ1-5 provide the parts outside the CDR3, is GAGVSQSPSNKVTEKGKDVELRCDPISGHTALYWYRQSLGQGLEFLIYFQGNSAPDKSGLPSDRFSAERTGGSVSTLTIQRTQQEDSAVYLCASTSTGGNQPQHFGDGTRLSIL.

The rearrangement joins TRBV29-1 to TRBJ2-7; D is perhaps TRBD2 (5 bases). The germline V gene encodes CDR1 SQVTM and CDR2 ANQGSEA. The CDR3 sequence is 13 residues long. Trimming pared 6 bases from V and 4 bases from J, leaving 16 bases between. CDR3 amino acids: CSVIPEGDYEQYF. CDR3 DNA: TGCAGCGTAATACCCGAGGGTGATTACGAGCAGTACTTC.

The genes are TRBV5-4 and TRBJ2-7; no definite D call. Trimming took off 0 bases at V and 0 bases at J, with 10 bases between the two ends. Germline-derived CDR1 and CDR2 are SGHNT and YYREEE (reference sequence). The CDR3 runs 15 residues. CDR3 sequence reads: CASSLGQVRSYEQYF. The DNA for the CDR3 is TGTGCCAGCAGCTTGGGGCAGGTTCGCTCCTACGAGCAGTACTTC.

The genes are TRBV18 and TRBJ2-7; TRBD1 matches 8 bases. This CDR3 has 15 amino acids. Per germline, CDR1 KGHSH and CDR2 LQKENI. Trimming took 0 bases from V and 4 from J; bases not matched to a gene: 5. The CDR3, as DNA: TGTGCCAGCTCACCACCCGCGACAGGGGAGTACGAGCAGTACTTC. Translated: CASSPPATGEYEQYF.

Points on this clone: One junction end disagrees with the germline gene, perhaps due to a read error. CDR3 DNA sequence: TGTGCCAGCAGCCCCCGAGGCGGGGGTTTCCAAGGGACCCAGTACTTC. Translation: CASSPRGGGFQGTQYF. V gene TRBV7-2 combines with J gene TRBJ2-5; 7 bases are a match to TRBD2. The CDR3 is made up of 16 amino acids. Germline assignment: CDR1 SGHTA and CDR2 FQGNSA.

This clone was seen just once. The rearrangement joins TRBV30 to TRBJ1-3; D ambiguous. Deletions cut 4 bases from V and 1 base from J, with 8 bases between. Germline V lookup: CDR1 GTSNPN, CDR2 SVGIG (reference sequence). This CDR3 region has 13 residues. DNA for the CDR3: TGTGCCTGGATTCGGAGGTCTGGAAACACCATATATTTT. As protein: CAWIRRSGNTIYF.

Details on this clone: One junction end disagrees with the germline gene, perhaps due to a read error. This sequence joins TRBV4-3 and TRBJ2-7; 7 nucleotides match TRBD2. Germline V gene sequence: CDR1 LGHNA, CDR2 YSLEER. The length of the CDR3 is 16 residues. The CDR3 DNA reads TGCGCCAGCAGTCAAGAAAGGAGCGGGGCGTCCTACGAGCAGTACTTC. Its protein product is CASSQERSGASYEQYF.

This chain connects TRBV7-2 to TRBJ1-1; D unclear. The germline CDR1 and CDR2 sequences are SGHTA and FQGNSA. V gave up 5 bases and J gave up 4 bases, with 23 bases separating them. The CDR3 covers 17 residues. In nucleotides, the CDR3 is TGTGCCAGCAGCCCTAGTCGGGATAGAAGAATAGCCACTGAAGCTTTCTTT. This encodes CASSPSRDRRIATEAFF.

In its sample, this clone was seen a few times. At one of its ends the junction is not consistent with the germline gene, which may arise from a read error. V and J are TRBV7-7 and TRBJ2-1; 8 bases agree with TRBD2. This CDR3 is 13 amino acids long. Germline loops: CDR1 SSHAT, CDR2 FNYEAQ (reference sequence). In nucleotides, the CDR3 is TGTGCTAGCAGCTTCGGGGGGGAAGATGAGCAGTTCTTC. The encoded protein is CASSFGGEDEQFF.

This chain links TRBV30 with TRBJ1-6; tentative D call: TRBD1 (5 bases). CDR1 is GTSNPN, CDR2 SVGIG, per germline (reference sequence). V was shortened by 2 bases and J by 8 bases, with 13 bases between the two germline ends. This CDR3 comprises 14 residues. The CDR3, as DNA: TGTGCCTGGAGTTACGGGGGGTCGCATTCACCCCTCCACTTT. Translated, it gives CAWSYGGSHSPLHF.

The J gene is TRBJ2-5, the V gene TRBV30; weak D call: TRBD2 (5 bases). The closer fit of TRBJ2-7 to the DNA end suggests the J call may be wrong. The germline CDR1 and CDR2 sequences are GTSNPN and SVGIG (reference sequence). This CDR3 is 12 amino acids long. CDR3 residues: CAWTLSGYEQYF. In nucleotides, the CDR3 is TGTGCCTGGACCCTAAGCGGTTACGAGCAGTACTTC.